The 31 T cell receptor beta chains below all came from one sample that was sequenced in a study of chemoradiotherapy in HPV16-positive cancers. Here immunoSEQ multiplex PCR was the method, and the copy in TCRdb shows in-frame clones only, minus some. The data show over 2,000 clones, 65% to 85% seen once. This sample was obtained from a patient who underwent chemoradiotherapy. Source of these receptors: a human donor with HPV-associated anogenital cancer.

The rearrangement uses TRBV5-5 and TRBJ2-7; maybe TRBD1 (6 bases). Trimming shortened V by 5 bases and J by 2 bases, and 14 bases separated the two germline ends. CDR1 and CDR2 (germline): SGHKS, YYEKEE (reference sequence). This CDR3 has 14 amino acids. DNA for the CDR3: TGTGCCAGCAGATTAAGGACAGCCGCCTACGAGCAGTACTTC. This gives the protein CASRLRTAAYEQYF.

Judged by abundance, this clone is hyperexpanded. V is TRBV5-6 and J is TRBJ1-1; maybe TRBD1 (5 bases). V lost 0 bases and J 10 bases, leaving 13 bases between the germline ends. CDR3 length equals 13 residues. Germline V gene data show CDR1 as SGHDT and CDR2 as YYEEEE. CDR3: CASSLGQRRAAFF. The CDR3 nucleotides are TGTGCCAGCAGCTTGGGACAGAGAAGGGCAGCTTTCTTT.

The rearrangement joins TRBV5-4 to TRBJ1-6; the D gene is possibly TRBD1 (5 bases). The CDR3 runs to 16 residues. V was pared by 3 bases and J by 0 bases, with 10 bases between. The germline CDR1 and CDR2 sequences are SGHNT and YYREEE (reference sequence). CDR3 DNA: TGTGCCAGCAGCTCCGGGGGGAGCTCCTATAATTCACCCCTCCACTTT. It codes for CASSSGGSSYNSPLHF. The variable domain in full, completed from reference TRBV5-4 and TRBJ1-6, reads ETGVTQSPTHLIKTRGQQVTLRCSSQSGHNTVSWYQQALGQGPQFIFQYYREEENGRGNFPPRFSGLQFPNYSSELNVNALELDDSALYLCASSSGGSSYNSPLHFGNGTRLTVT.

CDR3 protein: CSARAVDGYTF. CDR3 nucleotides: TGCAGTGCTAGAGCCGTCGATGGCTACACCTTC. The V gene is TRBV20-1, the J gene TRBJ1-2; no definite D call. The CDR3 totals 11 residues. CDR1 is DFQATT, CDR2 SNEGSKA, per germline (reference sequence). Trimming stripped 1 base from V and 6 bases from J, with 6 bases between.

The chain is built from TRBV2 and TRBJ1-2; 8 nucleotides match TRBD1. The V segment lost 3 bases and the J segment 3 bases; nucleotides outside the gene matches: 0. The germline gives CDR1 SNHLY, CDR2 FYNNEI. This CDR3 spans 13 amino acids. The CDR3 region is CASSETGDYGYTF. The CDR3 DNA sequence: TGTGCCAGCAGTGAGACAGGGGACTATGGCTACACCTTC.

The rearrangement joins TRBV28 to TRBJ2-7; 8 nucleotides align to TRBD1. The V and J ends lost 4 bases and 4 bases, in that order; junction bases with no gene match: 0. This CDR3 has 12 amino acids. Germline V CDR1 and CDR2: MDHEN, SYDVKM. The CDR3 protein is CASSWTGYEQYF. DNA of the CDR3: TGTGCCAGCAGTTGGACAGGGTACGAGCAGTACTTC.

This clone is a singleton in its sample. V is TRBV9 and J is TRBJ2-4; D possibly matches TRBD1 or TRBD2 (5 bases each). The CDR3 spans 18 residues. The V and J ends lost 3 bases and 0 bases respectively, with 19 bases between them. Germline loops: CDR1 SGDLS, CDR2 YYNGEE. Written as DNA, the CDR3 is TGTGCCAGCAGCGCCCACGGGGCCAGGGAAGGAGCCAAAAACATTCAGTACTTC. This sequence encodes CASSAHGAREGAKNIQYF.

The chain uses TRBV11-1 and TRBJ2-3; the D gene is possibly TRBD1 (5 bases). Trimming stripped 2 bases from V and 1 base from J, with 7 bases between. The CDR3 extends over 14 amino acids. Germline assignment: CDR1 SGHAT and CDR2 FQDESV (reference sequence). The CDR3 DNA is TGTGCCAGCAGCTTAACAGGAGGCACAGATACGCAGTATTTT. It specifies CASSLTGGTDTQYF.

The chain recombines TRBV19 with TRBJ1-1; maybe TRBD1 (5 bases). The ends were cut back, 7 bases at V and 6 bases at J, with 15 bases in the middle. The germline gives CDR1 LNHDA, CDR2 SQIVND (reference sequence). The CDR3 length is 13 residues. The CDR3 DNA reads TGTGCCAGTACCCGGGGCTTTCGGTCTGAAGCTTTCTTT. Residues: CASTRGFRSEAFF.

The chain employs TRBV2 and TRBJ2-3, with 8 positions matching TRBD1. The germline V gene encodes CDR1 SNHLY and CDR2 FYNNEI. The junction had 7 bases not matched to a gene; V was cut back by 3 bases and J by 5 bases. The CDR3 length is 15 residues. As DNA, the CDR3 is TGTGCCAGCAGTGAGAGTGGGACAGGCCAAGATACGCAGTATTTT. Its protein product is CASSESGTGQDTQYF.

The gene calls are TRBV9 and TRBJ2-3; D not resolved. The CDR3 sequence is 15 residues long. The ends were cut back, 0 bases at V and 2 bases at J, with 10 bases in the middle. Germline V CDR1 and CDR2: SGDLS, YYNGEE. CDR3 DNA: TGTGCCAGCAGCGTAGACTCTGGCACCACAGATACGCAGTATTTT. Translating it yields CASSVDSGTTDTQYF. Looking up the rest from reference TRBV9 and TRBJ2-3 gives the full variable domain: DSGVTQTPKHLITATGQRVTLRCSPRSGDLSVYWYQQSLDQGLQFLIQYYNGEERAKGNILERFSAQQFPDLHSELNLSSLELGDSALYFCASSVDSGTTDTQYFGPGTRLTVL.

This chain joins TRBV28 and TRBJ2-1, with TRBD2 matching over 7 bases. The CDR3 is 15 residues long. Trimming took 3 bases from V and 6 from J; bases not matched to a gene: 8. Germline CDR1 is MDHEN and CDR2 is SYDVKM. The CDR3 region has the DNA TGTGCCAGCAGTTTGAGAGCGGGAACTGGCAATGAGCAGTTCTTC. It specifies CASSLRAGTGNEQFF.

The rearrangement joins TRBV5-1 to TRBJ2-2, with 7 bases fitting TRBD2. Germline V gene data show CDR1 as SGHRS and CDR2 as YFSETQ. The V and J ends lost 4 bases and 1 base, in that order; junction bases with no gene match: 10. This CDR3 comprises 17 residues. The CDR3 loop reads CASSRGGGGQNTGELFF. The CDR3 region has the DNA TGCGCCAGCAGCAGGGGCGGGGGAGGACAGAACACCGGGGAGCTGTTTTTT.

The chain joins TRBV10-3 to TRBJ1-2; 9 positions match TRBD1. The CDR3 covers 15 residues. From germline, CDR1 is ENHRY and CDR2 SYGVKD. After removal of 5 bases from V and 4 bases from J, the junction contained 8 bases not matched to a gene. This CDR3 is CAISPQQGATYGYTF. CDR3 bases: TGTGCCATCAGTCCGCAACAGGGGGCGACCTATGGCTACACCTTC.

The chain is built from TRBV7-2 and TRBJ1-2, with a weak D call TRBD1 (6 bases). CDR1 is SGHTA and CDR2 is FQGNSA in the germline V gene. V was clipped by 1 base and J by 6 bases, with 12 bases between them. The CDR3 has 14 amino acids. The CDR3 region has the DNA TGTGCCAGCAGCTTAGTGGGGGGGCGGGATGGCTACACCTTC. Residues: CASSLVGGRDGYTF.

For the CDR3, the DNA is TGTGCCAGCAGCTTAGGGGGACTAGACCCCTACGAGCAGTACTTC. As protein: CASSLGGLDPYEQYF. This chain links TRBV7-8 with TRBJ2-7, with 8 nucleotides matching TRBD2. V trimming: 1 base; J trimming: 2 bases; junction bases outside the gene matches: 4. This CDR3 is 15 amino acids long. CDR1 is SGHVS, CDR2 FQNEAQ, per germline.

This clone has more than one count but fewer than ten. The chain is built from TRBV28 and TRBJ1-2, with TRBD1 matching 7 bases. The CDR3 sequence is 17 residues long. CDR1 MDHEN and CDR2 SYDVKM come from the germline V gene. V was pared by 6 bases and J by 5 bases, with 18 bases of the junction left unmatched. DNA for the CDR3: TGTGCCAGCAGCCCACTTTCGTTGACAGGGATCGGGTATGGCTACACCTTC. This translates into CASSPLSLTGIGYGYTF.

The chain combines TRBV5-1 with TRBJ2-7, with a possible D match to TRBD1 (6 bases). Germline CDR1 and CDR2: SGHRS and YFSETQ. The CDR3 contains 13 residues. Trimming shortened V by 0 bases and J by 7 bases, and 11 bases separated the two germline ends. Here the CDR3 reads CASSLAPQGEQYF. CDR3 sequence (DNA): TGCGCCAGCAGCTTGGCCCCTCAGGGGGAGCAGTACTTC.

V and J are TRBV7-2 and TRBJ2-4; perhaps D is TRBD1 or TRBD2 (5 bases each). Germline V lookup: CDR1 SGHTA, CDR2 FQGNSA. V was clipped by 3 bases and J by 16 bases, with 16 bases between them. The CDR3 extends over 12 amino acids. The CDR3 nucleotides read TGTGCCAGCAGCTTGGAGGCAGGGCCGATTTACTTC. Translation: CASSLEAGPIYF.

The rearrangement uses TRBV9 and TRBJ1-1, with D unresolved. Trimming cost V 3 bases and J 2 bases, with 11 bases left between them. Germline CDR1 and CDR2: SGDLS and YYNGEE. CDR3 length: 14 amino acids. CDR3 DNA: TGTGCCAGCAGCGCCCACAGCTTCAACACTGAAGCTTTCTTT. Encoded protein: CASSAHSFNTEAFF.

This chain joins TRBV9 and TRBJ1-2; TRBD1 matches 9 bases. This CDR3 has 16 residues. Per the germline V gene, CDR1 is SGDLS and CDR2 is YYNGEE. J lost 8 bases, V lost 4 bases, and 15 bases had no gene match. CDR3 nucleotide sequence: TGTGCCAGCAGCACCGAAGCCGGGACAGGGCTTTCCGGCTACACCTTC. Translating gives CASSTEAGTGLSGYTF. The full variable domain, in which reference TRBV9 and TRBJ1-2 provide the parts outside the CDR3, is DSGVTQTPKHLITATGQRVTLRCSPRSGDLSVYWYQQSLDQGLQFLIQYYNGEERAKGNILERFSAQQFPDLHSELNLSSLELGDSALYFCASSTEAGTGLSGYTFGSGTRLTVV.

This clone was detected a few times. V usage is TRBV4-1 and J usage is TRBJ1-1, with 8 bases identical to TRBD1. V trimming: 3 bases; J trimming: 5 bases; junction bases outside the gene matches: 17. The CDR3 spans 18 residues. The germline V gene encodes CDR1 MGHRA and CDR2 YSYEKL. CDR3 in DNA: TGCGCCAGCAGCCACACAACTGCCTACGACAGGGGAGGGACTGAAGCTTTCTTT. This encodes CASSHTTAYDRGGTEAFF.

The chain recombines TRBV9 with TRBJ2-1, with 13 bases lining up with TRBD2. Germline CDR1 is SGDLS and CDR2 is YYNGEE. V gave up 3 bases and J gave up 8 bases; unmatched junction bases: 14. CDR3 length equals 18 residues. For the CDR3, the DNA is TGTGCCAGCAGCGCGCTGTCGACTAGCGGGGGGCCTCAGGATGAGCAGTTCTTC. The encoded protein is CASSALSTSGGPQDEQFF. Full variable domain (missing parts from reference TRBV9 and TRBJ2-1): DSGVTQTPKHLITATGQRVTLRCSPRSGDLSVYWYQQSLDQGLQFLIQYYNGEERAKGNILERFSAQQFPDLHSELNLSSLELGDSALYFCASSALSTSGGPQDEQFFGPGTRLTVL.

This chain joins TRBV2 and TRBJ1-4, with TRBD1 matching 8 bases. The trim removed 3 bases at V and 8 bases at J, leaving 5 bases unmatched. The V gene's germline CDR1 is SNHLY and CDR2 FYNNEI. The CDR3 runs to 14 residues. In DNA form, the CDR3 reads TGTGCCAGCAGTGACCGACAGGGGCTGGAAAAACTGTTTTTT. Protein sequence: CASSDRQGLEKLFF.

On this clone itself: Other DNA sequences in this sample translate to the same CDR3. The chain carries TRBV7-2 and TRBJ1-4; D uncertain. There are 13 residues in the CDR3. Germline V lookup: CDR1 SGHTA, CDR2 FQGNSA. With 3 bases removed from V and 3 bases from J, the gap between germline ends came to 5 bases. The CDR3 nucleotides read TGTGCCAGCAGCTTGGAGGCTAATGAAAAACTGTTTTTT. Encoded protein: CASSLEANEKLFF.

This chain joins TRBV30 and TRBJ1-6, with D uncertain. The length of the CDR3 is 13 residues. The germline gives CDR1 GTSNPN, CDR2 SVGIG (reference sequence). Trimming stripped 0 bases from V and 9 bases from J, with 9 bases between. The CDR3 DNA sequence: TGTGCCTGGAGTGTAGAACCCGGTTCACCCCTCCACTTT. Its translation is CAWSVEPGSPLHF. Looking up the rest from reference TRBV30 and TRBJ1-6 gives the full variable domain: SQTIHQWPATLVQPVGSPLSLECTVEGTSNPNLYWYRQAAGRGLQLLFYSVGIGQISSEVPQNLSASRPQDRQFILSSKKLLLSDSGFYLCAWSVEPGSPLHFGNGTRLTVT.

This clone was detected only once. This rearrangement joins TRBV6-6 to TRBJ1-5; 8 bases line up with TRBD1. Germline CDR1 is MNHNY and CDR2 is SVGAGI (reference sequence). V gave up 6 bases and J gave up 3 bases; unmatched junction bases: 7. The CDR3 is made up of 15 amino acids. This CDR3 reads CASRSDRGPNQPQHF. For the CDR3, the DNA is TGTGCCAGCAGGAGCGACAGGGGCCCCAATCAGCCCCAGCATTTT.

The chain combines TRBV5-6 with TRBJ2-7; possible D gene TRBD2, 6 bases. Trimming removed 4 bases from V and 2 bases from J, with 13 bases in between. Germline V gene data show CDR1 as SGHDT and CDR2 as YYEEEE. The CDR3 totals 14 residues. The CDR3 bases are TGTGCCAGCAGCGGGGAGGAGTCACCCTACGAGCAGTACTTC. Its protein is CASSGEESPYEQYF.

CDR3 amino acids: CASSDSAGSGNTIYF. As DNA, the CDR3 is TGTGCCAGCAGTGATTCAGCGGGGTCTGGAAACACCATATATTTT. The rearrangement uses TRBV2 and TRBJ1-3, with D unclear. This CDR3 is built from 15 residues. Germline CDR1 SNHLY, CDR2 FYNNEI. Trimming left V 3 bases short and J 1 base short, with 10 bases between.

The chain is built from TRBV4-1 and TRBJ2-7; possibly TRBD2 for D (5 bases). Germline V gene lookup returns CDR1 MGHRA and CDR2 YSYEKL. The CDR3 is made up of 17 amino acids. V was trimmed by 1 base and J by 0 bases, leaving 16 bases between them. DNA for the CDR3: TGCGCCAGCAGCCAAGTCGGAGGAACAGAGAGCTCCTACGAGCAGTACTTC. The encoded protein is CASSQVGGTESSYEQYF.

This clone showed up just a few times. CDR3 sequence: CASTNRGNQPQHF. DNA for the CDR3: TGTGCCAGCACCAACAGAGGCAATCAGCCCCAGCATTTT. V and J are TRBV5-8 and TRBJ1-5; D unclear. This CDR3 contains 13 residues. CDR1 is SGHTS and CDR2 is YDEGEE in the germline V gene. The V end lost 6 bases, the J end lost 2 bases, and 9 bases lay between the germline ends.